The 4 T cell receptor beta chains below come from one sample, sequenced in a study of beta chain features in type 1 diabetes. Reverse transcribing all isolated RNA meant expressed TCRB transcripts were sequenced. The repertoire was sequenced with immunoSEQ multiplex PCR; TCRdb's copy has only in-frame clones and lacks some. The sample consists of around 500,000 clones, around 10% of them appearing once. Sequenced: naive CD4+ T cells from blood. These receptors came from a woman between 18 and 29 years old in good health.

This clone was picked up a small number of times. This chain joins TRBV5-1 and TRBJ1-1; D unresolved. This CDR3 contains 14 residues. V was pared by 0 bases and J by 4 bases, with 10 bases between. The germline CDR1 and CDR2 sequences are SGHRS and YFSETQ. The CDR3 nucleotides read TGCGCCAGCAGCTTGGAGAGGGTTCGCACTGAAGCTTTCTTT. It specifies CASSLERVRTEAFF.

The chain links TRBV5-1 to TRBJ2-3; D is uncertain. The length of the CDR3 is 12 residues. Germline V gene sequence: CDR1 SGHRS, CDR2 YFSETQ. The germline V and J ends were trimmed by 1 base and 4 bases, with 4 bases remaining between them. CDR3 sequence: CASSLNPDTQYF. CDR3 bases: TGCGCCAGCAGCTTGAACCCAGATACGCAGTATTTT.

This clone has a handful of counts. The chain carries TRBV10-3 and TRBJ1-2; TRBD1 matches 7 bases. Germline V gives CDR1 ENHRY, CDR2 SYGVKD. The CDR3 length is 14 residues. V lost 7 bases, J lost 5 bases, and 10 bases stayed unmatched. CDR3 region: CAIMAPGQLYGYTF. The CDR3 bases are TGTGCCATCATGGCTCCGGGACAGCTTTATGGCTACACCTTC.

With respect to this clone: Other nucleotide sequences in the sample specify the same CDR3. J is TRBJ1-2 and V is TRBV29-1; TRBD1 matches at 10 bases. V was pared by 6 bases and J by 4 bases, with 2 bases of the junction left unmatched. This CDR3 comprises 12 residues. In germline, CDR1 is SQVTM, CDR2 ANQGSEA. The DNA of the CDR3 is TGCAGCGTGGACAGGGGGGGCTATGGCTACACCTTC. It specifies CSVDRGGYGYTF.